This T cell receptor beta chain was obtained from a study of response to subunit inactivated influenza vaccine. Findings of the study overall: The authors proposed limited new T cell recruitment per seasonal influenza vaccination.

One entry per CDR3 protein, called by TCRdb with MiXCR from the RT-PCR reads. The repertoire holds roughly 180,000 distinct CDR3 sequences, 7.5% to 10% seen once, with approximately 11% in the top ten. This clonotype showed up just a few times. What it binds is unknown. This receptor was identified in a man between 45 and 60 years old who received an inactivated influenza vaccine. The sample was non-naive T cells sorted from PBMCs, taken on the day of vaccination.

DNA of the CDR3: TGCAGTGCACCCAGGACAGCTTACACCGGGGAGCTGTTTTTT. Its translation: CSAPRTAYTGELFF. The chain carries TRBV20-1 and TRBJ2-2, with TRBD1 as a possible D gene (6 bases). Trimming stripped 6 bases from V and 3 bases from J, with 14 bases between. Germline assignment: CDR1 DFQATT and CDR2 SNEGSKA (reference sequence). CDR3 length: 14 residues.